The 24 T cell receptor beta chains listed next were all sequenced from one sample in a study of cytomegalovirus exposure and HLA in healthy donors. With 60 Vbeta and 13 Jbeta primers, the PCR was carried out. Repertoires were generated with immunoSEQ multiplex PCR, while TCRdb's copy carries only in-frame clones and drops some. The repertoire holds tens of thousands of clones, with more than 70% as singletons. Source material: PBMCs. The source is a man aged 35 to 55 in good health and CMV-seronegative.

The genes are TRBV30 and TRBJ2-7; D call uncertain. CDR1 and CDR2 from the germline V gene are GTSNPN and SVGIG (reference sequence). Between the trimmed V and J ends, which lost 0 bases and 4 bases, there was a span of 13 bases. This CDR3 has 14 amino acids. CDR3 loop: CAWSVTRKRYEQYF. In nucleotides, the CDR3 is TGTGCCTGGAGTGTGACCAGGAAAAGATACGAGCAGTACTTC.

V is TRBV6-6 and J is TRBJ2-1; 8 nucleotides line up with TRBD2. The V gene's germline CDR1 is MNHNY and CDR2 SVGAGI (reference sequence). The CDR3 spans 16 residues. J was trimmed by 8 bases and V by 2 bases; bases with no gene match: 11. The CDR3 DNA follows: TGTGCCAGCAGTTACGGGCTAGCGGGCCCTGGGGATGAGCAGTTCTTC. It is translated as CASSYGLAGPGDEQFF.

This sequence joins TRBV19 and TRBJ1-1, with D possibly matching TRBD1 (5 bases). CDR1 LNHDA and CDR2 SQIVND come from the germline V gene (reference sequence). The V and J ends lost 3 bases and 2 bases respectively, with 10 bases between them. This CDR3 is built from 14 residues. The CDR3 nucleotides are TGTGCCAGTAGTATTAGGGGTGGTAACACTGAAGCTTTCTTT. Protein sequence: CASSIRGGNTEAFF.

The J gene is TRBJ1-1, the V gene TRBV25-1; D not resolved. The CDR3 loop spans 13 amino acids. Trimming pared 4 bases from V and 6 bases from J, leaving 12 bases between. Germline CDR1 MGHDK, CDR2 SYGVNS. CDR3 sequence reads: CASSVLEKAEAFF. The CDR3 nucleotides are TGTGCCAGCAGTGTGCTAGAGAAGGCTGAAGCTTTCTTT.

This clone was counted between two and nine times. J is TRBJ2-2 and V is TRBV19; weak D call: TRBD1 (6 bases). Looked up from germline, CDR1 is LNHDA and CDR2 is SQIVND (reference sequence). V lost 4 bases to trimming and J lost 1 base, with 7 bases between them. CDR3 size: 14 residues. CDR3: CASSKGGNTGELFF. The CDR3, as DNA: TGTGCCAGTAGTAAAGGGGGGAACACCGGGGAGCTGTTTTTT. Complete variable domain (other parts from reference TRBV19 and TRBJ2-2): DGGITQSPKYLFRKEGQNVTLSCEQNLNHDAMYWYRQDPGQGLRLIYYSQIVNDFQKGDIAEGYSVSREKKESFPLTVTSAQKNPTAFYLCASSKGGNTGELFFGEGSRLTVL.

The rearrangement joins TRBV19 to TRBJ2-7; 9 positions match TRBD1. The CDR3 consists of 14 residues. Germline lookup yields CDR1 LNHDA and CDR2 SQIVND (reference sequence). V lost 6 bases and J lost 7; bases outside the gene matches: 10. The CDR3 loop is CASRRDRARGEQYF. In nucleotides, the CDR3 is TGTGCCAGTAGGAGGGACAGGGCAAGAGGAGAGCAGTACTTC.

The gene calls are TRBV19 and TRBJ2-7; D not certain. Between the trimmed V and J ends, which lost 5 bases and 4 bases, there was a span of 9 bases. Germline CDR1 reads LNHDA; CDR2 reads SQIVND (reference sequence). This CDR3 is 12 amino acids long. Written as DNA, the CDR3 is TGTGCCAGTAGTCTTGGCGGATACGAGCAGTACTTC. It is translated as CASSLGGYEQYF.

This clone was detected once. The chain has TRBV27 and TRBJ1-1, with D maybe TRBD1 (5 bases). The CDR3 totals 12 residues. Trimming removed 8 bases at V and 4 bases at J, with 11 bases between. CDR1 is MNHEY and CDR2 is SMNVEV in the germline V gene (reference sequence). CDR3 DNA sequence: TGTGCCAGCCAGGGATTGAGCACTGAAGCTTTCTTT. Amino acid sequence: CASQGLSTEAFF.

As DNA, the CDR3 is TGTGCCAGTAGGCCAACAGGGAACTCCTATAATTCACCCCTCCACTTT. It specifies CASRPTGNSYNSPLHF. The chain uses TRBV19 and TRBJ1-6; possible D gene TRBD1, 6 bases. Trimming cost V 6 bases and J 0 bases, with 12 bases left between them. This CDR3 has 16 residues. Per germline, CDR1 LNHDA and CDR2 SQIVND (reference sequence). Supplemented by reference TRBV19 and TRBJ1-6, the full variable domain reads DGGITQSPKYLFRKEGQNVTLSCEQNLNHDAMYWYRQDPGQGLRLIYYSQIVNDFQKGDIAEGYSVSREKKESFPLTVTSAQKNPTAFYLCASRPTGNSYNSPLHFGNGTRLTVT.

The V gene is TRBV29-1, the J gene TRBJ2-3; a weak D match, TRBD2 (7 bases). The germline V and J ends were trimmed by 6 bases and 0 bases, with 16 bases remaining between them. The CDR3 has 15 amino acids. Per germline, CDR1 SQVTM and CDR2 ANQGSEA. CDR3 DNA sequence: TGCAGCGTCGCCCGGGGGGACACTAGCACAGATACGCAGTATTTT. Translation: CSVARGDTSTDTQYF.

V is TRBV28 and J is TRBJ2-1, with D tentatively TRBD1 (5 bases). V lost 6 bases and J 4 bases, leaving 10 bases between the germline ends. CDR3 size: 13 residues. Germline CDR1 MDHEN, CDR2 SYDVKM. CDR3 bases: TGTGCCAGCAGCGAAGGGGTGTACAATGAGCAGTTCTTC. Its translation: CASSEGVYNEQFF.

CDR3 DNA: TGTGCCAGTAGTCCGGGACAGCCGAACACCGGGGAGCTGTTTTTT. It encodes CASSPGQPNTGELFF. The chain combines TRBV19 with TRBJ2-2; the match to TRBD1 covers 7 bases. The CDR3 covers 15 residues. The ends lost 5 bases at V and 0 bases at J; junction bases unmatched: 3. Germline V CDR1 and CDR2: LNHDA, SQIVND (reference sequence).

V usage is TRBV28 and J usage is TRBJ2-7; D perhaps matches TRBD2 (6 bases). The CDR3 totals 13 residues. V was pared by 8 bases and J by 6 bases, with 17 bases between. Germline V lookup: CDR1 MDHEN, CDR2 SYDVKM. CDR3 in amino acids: CASLPPEGLEQYF. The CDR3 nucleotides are TGTGCCAGCTTACCACCGGAGGGGCTCGAGCAGTACTTC. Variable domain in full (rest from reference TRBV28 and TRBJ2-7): DVKVTQSSRYLVKRTGEKVFLECVQDMDHENMFWYRQDPGLGLRLIYFSYDVKMKEKGDIPEGYSVSREKKERFSLILESASTNQTSMYLCASLPPEGLEQYFGPGTRLTVT.

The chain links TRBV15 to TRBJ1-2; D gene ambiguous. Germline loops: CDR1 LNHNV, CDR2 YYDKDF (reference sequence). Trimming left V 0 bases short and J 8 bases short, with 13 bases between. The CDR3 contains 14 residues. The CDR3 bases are TGTGCCACCAGCAGAGATCGTGGGTCCGGGGGCTACACCTTC. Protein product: CATSRDRGSGGYTF.

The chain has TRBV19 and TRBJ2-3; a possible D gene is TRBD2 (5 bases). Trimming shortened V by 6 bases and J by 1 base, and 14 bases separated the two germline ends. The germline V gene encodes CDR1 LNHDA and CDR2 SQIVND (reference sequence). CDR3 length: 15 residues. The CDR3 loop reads CASRSEGVGTDTQYF. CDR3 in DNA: TGTGCCAGTAGGTCTGAGGGAGTGGGCACAGATACGCAGTATTTT.

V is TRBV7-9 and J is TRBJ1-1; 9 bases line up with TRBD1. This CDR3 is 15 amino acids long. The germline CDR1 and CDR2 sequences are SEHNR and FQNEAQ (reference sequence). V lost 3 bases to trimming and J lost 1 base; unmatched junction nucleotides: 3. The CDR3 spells CASSFLTGGNTEAFF. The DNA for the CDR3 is TGTGCCAGCAGCTTCCTGACAGGGGGGAACACTGAAGCTTTCTTT.

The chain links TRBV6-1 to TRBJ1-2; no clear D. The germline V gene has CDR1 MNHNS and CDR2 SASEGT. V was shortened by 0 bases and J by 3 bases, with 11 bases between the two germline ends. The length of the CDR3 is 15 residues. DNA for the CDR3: TGTGCCAGCAGTGAAGCGTTACCGAGGGACTATGGCTACACCTTC. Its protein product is CASSEALPRDYGYTF.

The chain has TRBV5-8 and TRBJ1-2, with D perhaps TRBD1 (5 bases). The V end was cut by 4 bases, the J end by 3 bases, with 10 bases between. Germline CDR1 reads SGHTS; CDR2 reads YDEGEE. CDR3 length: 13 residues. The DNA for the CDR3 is TGTGCCAGCAGCCTTACAGGCTACTATGGCTACACCTTC. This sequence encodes CASSLTGYYGYTF.

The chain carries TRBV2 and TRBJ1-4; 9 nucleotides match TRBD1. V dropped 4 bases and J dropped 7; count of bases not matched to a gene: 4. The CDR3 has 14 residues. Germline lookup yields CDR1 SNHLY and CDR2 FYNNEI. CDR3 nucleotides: TGTGCCAGCAGTGTTGACAGGGGGAGTGAAAAACTGTTTTTT. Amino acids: CASSVDRGSEKLFF.

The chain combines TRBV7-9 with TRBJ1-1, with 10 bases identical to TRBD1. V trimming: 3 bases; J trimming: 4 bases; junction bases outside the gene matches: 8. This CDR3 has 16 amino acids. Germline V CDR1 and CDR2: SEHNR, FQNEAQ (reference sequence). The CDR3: CASSFDRGQGSTEAFF. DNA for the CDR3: TGTGCCAGCAGCTTTGACAGGGGGCAGGGTAGCACTGAAGCTTTCTTT.

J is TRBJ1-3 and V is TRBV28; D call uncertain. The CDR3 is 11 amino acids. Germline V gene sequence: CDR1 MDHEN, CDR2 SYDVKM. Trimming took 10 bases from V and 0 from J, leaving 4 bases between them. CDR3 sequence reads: CATNSGNTIYF. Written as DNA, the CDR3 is TGTGCCACTAACTCTGGAAACACCATATATTTT.

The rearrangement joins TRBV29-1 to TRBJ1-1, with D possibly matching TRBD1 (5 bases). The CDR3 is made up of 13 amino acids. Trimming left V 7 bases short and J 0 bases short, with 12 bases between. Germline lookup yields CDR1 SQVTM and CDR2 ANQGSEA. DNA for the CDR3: TGCAGCGGGACACTAACGATGAACACTGAAGCTTTCTTT. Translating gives CSGTLTMNTEAFF. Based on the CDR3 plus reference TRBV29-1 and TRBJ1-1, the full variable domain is SAVISQKPSRDICQRGTSLTIQCQVDSQVTMMFWYRQQPGQSLTLIATANQGSEATYESGFVIDKFPISRPNLTFSTLTVSNMSPEDSSIYLCSGTLTMNTEAFFGQGTRLTVV.

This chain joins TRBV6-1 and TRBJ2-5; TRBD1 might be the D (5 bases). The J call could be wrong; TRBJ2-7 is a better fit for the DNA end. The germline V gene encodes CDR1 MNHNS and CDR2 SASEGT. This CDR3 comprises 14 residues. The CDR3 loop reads CASSEQTVTYEQYF. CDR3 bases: TGTGCCAGCAGTGAACAGACAGTCACCTACGAGCAGTACTTC.

CDR3 DNA sequence: TGTGCCAGCAGTTTACCGACAGGGGCTAACTATGGCTACACCTTC. Translation gives CASSLPTGANYGYTF. This sequence joins TRBV28 and TRBJ1-2; 8 bases are shared with TRBD1. Germline V gene lookup returns CDR1 MDHEN and CDR2 SYDVKM. CDR3 length equals 15 residues. Unmatched junction bases numbered 2, after V lost 2 bases and J lost 0 bases.